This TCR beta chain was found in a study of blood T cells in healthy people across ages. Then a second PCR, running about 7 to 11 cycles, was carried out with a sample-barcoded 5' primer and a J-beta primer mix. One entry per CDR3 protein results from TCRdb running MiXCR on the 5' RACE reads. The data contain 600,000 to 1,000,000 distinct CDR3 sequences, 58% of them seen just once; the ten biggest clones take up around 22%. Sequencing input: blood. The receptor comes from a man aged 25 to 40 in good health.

The CDR3 reads CAWSTGTGALNEQYF. In nucleotides, the CDR3 is TGTGCCTGGAGTACGGGGACCGGAGCGTTGAATGAGCAGTACTTC. The rearrangement links TRBV30 to TRBJ2-7; D tentatively fits TRBD1 or TRBD2 (5 bases each). The V end was cut by 2 bases, the J end by 7 bases, with 21 bases between. Germline CDR1 and CDR2: GTSNPN and SVGIG (reference sequence). This CDR3 is built from 15 residues.